Listed below are T cell receptor beta chains from one sample, sequenced in a study of blood T cells in healthy people across ages. From the 5' RACE reads, TCRdb called clonotypes with MiXCR, one entry per CDR3 protein. The table includes approximately 800,000 distinct CDR3 sequences, roughly 35% detected once. The sequenced material came from blood. The receptors derive from a man younger than 35 in good health. Both conserved end residues are part of each CDR3. Fields, in order: D gene, clone size, J gene, V gene, CDR3 DNA, CDR3 protein. D genes are given only for firm matches. Size tells how often a clone was seen (once, few, many) or the class of an expanded clone, and some rows leave it out.

D: -
size: few
J: TRBJ1-2
V: TRBV10-3
DNA: TGTGCCATCAGTGACGGCGTGAGTGGTGGTGGCTACACCTTC
CDR3: CAISDGVSGGGYTF

D: TRBD2
size: few
J: TRBJ2-1
V: TRBV4-1
DNA: TGCGCCAGCACCCCTCACGGGGGGGACAATGAGCAGTTCTTC
CDR3: CASTPHGGDNEQFF

D: TRBD1
size: few
J: TRBJ1-4
V: TRBV15
DNA: TGTGCCACCAGCAGGCTTGGGAGGGGGCGCGTCGATGAAAAACTGTTTTTT
CDR3: CATSRLGRGRVDEKLFF

D: TRBD2
size: -
J: TRBJ2-5
V: TRBV6-5
DNA: TGTGCCAGCAGTTACTCCTATTTGGGAGCGGGAAGAGAGACCCAGTACTTC
CDR3: CASSYSYLGAGRETQYF

D: -
size: -
J: TRBJ2-7
V: TRBV20-1
DNA: TGCAGTGCTAGAGACCAGTCGGTAGAGCAGTACTTC
CDR3: CSARDQSVEQYF

D: -
size: -
J: TRBJ1-1
V: TRBV4-3
DNA: TGCGCCAGCAGCCAAGAATGGGAGAACACTGAAGCTTTCTTT
CDR3: CASSQEWENTEAFF

D: TRBD1
size: many
J: TRBJ2-3
V: TRBV12-3/TRBV12-4
DNA: TGTGCCAGCAGGTACTCGACAGGGGCACAAGATACGCAGTATTTT
CDR3: CASRYSTGAQDTQYF

D: -
size: many
J: TRBJ2-3
V: TRBV12-3/TRBV12-4
DNA: TGTGCCAGCAGACGAGACACCCACATTACGCAGTATTTT
CDR3: CASRRDTHITQYF

D: -
size: -
J: TRBJ2-5
V: TRBV20-1
DNA: TGCAGTGCTCTTAACAGGGCATACAATGAGCAGTACTTC
CDR3: CSALNRAYNEQYF

D: -
size: -
J: TRBJ1-1
V: TRBV28
DNA: TGTGCCAGCAGACATCCTGACGAAGCTTTCTTT
CDR3: CASRHPDEAFF

D: -
size: -
J: TRBJ2-7
V: TRBV7-2
DNA: TGTGCCAGCAGCTTAGGAGGGATAGCCTACGAGCAGTACTTC
CDR3: CASSLGGIAYEQYF

D: TRBD2
size: few
J: TRBJ2-3
V: TRBV7-9
DNA: TGTGCCAGCAGTCATCCGGGACTAGCGGCGAGCACAGATACGCAGTATTTT
CDR3: CASSHPGLAASTDTQYF

D: -
size: many
J: TRBJ2-3
V: TRBV6-5
DNA: TGTGCCAGCAGTTACGGGGGGACAGTTCCTAGCACAGATACGCAGTATTTT
CDR3: CASSYGGTVPSTDTQYF

D: -
size: few
J: TRBJ1-4
V: TRBV7-2
DNA: TGTGCCAGCAGCCTCCCCACCGTTGAGGAAAAACTGTTTTTT
CDR3: CASSLPTVEEKLFF

D: -
size: -
J: TRBJ2-3
V: TRBV4-1
DNA: TGCGCCAGCAGCCAAGGGGTCCCGGGTTCTCTAGATACGCAGTATTTT
CDR3: CASSQGVPGSLDTQYF

D: -
size: few
J: TRBJ2-3
V: TRBV20-1
DNA: TGCAGTGCTAGAGATATTAGGGGGACCAGCACAGATACGCAGTATTTT
CDR3: CSARDIRGTSTDTQYF

D: -
size: many
J: TRBJ2-5
V: TRBV9
DNA: TGTGCCAGCAGCGTCAACAGAGAAGAGACCCAGTACTTC
CDR3: CASSVNREETQYF